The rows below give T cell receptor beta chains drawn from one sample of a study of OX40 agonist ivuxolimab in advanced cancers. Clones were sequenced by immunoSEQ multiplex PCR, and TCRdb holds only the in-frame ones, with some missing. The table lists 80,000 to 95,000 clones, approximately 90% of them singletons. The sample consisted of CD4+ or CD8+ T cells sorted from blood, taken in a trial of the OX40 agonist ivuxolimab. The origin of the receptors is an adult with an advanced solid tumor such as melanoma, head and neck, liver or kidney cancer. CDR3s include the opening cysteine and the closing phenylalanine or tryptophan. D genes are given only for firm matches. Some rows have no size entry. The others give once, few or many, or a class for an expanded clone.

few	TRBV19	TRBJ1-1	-	TGTGCCAGTAGTCATCCCCCTTTAAACACTGAAGCTTTCTTT	CASSHPPLNTEAFF
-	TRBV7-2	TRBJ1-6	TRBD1	TGTGCCAGCAGCCGTGGACAGGATTCACCCCTCCACTTT	CASSRGQDSPLHF
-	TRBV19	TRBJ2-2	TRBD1	TGTGCCAGTATGAACCGGGACAGGGACACCGGGGAGCTGTTTTTT	CASMNRDRDTGELFF
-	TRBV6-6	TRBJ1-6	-	TGTGCCAGCAGTTTTCCGGGACAAAATTCACCCCTCCACTTT	CASSFPGQNSPLHF
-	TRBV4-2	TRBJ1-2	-	TGTGCCAGCAGCCAAACACTAAGCAGCTTGAACTTTCCCTATGGCTACACCTTC	CASSQTLSSLNFPYGYTF
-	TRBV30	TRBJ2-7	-	TGTGCCTGGAAGGGGGGAAAGACCTACGAGCAGTACTTC	CAWKGGKTYEQYF
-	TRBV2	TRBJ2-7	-	TGTGCCAGCAGAATAACTCCGGACTCCGAGTACTTC	CASRITPDSEYF
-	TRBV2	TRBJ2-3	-	TGTGCCAGCAGTGAAGGACTGACATCCACAGATACGCAGTATTTT	CASSEGLTSTDTQYF
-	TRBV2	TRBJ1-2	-	TGTGCCAGCAGTGAAGCGCTTGGAAACTATGGCTACACCTTC	CASSEALGNYGYTF
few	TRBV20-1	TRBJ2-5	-	TGCAGTGCTAAACGGGGGGAGACCCAGTACTTC	CSAKRGETQYF
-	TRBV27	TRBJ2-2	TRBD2	TGTGCCAGCAGTTTCCAAGCGGGAGAATCGGGGGAGCTGTTTTTT	CASSFQAGESGELFF
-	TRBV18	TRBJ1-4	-	TGTGCCAGCTCACTGGATCAAGAAAAACTGTTTTTT	CASSLDQEKLFF
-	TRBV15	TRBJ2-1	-	TGTGCCACCAGCAGCGGACCGAACAACAATGAGCAGTTCTTC	CATSSGPNNNEQFF
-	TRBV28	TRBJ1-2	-	TGTGCCAGCACCGCCTGGCGTGGCTACACCTTC	CASTAWRGYTF
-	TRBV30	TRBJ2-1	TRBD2	TGTGCCTGGATGATTGGCCGGACTAGCGGGGGGCGCTCCTACAATGAGCAGTTCTTC	CAWMIGRTSGGRSYNEQFF
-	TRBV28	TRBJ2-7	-	TGTGCCAGCAGCTGGTCAAGCGTTCCCTACGAGCAGTACTTC	CASSWSSVPYEQYF
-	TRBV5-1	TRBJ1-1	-	TGCGCCAGCAGCTCGATCTTGAACACTGAAGCTTTCTTT	CASSSILNTEAFF
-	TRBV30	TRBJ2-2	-	TGTGCCTGGCGGGGCTGGCCGTCGAACACCGGGGAGCTGTTTTTT	CAWRGWPSNTGELFF
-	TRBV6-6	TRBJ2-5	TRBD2	TGTGCCAGCAGTTCATGGACTAGCGGACAAGAGACCCAGTACTTC	CASSSWTSGQETQYF
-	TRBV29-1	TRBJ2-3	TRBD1	TGCAGCGTTGTCGGGCCGGTAGGGACAGGGGGTGTAAATACGCAGTATTTT	CSVVGPVGTGGVNTQYF
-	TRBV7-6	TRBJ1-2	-	TGTGCCAGCAGCCCCCTCCCCAGAGGCGCTGGCGGAGGCTACACCTTC	CASSPLPRGAGGGYTF
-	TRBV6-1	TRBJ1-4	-	TGTGCCAGCAGTGAAGGTCCCGCTAATGAAAAACTGTTTTTT	CASSEGPANEKLFF
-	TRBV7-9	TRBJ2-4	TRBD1	TGTGCCAGCAGCCGACAGGGGGGAAACATTCAGTACTTC	CASSRQGGNIQYF
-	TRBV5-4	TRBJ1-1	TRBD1	TGTGCCAGCAGCTCTTCCAGGGGGCAAACTGAAGCTTTCTTT	CASSSSRGQTEAFF
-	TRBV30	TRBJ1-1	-	TGTGCCTGGAGGCAGGGGACTGAAGCTTTCTTT	CAWRQGTEAFF
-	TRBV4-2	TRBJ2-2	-	TGTGCCAGCAGCCAAGAGGGTGTAGGGGGGGGCACCGGGGAGCTGTTTTTT	CASSQEGVGGGTGELFF
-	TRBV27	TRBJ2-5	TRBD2	TGTGCCAGCAGTGGGACTAGGGGAGGGGGGACCCAGTACTTC	CASSGTRGGGTQYF
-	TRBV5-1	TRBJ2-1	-	TGCGCCAGCAGCTTGCGACTGAGCGAGCAGTTCTTC	CASSLRLSEQFF
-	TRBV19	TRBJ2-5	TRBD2	TGTGCCAGTAGTATTCTCCTAGCGGGGGGCCAAGAGACCCAGTACTTC	CASSILLAGGQETQYF
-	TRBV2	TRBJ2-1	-	TGTGCCAGCAGTATTCAAGAAGCCTACAATGAGCAGTTCTTC	CASSIQEAYNEQFF
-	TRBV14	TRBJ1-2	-	TGTGCCAGCAGCCTGACAAGGGGTGGCTACACCTTC	CASSLTRGGYTF
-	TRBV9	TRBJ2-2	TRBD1	TGTGCCAGCAGCCCCAGGACAGGGCCCACCGGGGAGCTGTTTTTT	CASSPRTGPTGELFF
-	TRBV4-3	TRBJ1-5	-	TGCGCCAGCAGCCAAGGCCAGTTGAATCAGCCCCAGCATTTT	CASSQGQLNQPQHF
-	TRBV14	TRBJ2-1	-	TGTGCCAGCAGCCCCTTCGCGATGAAGGACAATGAGCAGTTCTTC	CASSPFAMKDNEQFF
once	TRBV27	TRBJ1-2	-	TGTGCCAGCGCAACCGGGGCAGGCAATGGCTACACCTTC	CASATGAGNGYTF
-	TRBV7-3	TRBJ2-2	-	TGTGCCAGCAGTAAGAGTAGGAACACCGGGGAGCTGTTTTTT	CASSKSRNTGELFF
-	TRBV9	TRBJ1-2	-	TGTGCCAGCAGCCCCCGGGCCGCCTATGGCTACACCTTC	CASSPRAAYGYTF
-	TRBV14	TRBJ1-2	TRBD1	TGTGCCAGCAGCCCGCGGACAGGGATCGTCCCCCCGGGCTATGGCTACACCTTC	CASSPRTGIVPPGYGYTF
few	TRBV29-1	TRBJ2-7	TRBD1	TGCAGCGTTGTTTTCGGGACAGGGGACTACGAGCAGTACTTC	CSVVFGTGDYEQYF
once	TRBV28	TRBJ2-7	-	TGTGCCAGCAGTTTCTCCTACGAGCAGTACTTC	CASSFSYEQYF
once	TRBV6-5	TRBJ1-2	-	TGTGCCAGCAGTGAGGGATATGGCTACACCTTC	CASSEGYGYTF
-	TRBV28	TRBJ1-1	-	TGTGCCAGCAGTGCTCAGCAGATATCGAACACTGAAGCTTTCTTT	CASSAQQISNTEAFF
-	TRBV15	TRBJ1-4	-	TGTGCCACCAGCAGAGAGGCGGGGGCAGCTGAAAAACTGTTTTTT	CATSREAGAAEKLFF
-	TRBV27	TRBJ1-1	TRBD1	TGTGCCAGCAGTCTCGACAGGGTCCAGCCTGAAGCTTTCTTT	CASSLDRVQPEAFF
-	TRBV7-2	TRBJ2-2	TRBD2	TGTGCCAGCAGCCCTCAAAGCGGGGGTACCGGGGAGCTGTTTTTT	CASSPQSGGTGELFF
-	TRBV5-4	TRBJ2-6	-	TGTGCCAGCAGCTTGGCGGGACCCCTTTCTGGGGCCAACGTCCTGACTTTC	CASSLAGPLSGANVLTF
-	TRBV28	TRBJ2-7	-	TGTGCCAGCAGTCCGGCCGTGGGGGGCTACGAGCAGTACTTC	CASSPAVGGYEQYF
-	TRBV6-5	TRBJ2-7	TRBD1	TGTGCCAGCAGTTATTTCCCGGGACAGGGGGCCTACGAGCAGTACTTC	CASSYFPGQGAYEQYF
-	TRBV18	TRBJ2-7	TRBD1	TGTGCCAGCTCCCCCGGACAGGTCTACGAGCAGTACTTC	CASSPGQVYEQYF
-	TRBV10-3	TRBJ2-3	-	TGTGCCATCAGTGAGAAGACGGGGAGTGGCGCAGATACGCAGTATTTT	CAISEKTGSGADTQYF
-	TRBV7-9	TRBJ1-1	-	TGTGCCAGCAGCTCCACCGGTGCGGGGGGGCAAACTGAAGCTTTCTTT	CASSSTGAGGQTEAFF
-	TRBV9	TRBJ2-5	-	TGTGCCAGCAGCTCGTGGGGGACCTCCGAAGGGCAGACCCAGTACTTC	CASSSWGTSEGQTQYF
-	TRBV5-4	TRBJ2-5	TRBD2	TGTGCCAGCAGCTTCGGGGGGGAAAAGACCCAGTACTTC	CASSFGGEKTQYF
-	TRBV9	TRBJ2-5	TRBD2	TGTGCCAGCAGCCCCCGTAGCGGGAGGGACCAAGAGACCCAGTACTTC	CASSPRSGRDQETQYF
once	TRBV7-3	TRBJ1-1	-	TGTGCCAGCAGCTTATCAAGGACTGAAGCTTTCTTT	CASSLSRTEAFF
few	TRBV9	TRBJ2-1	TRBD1	TGTGCCAGCAGCGTACAGGGGGACAATGAGCAGTTCTTC	CASSVQGDNEQFF
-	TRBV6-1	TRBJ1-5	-	TGTGCCAGCAGTGAAGCGCCTGAGGGGGGGGAGCCCCAGCATTTT	CASSEAPEGGEPQHF